This TCR beta chain was sequenced during a study of blood T cell repertoires in COVID-19. Study background: Acute-phase and convalescent COVID-19 samples originated in the United States, Italy and Spain. From T cells, B-cell-depleted T cells, or PBMCs came the material, which was cDNA or gDNA.

Per the study methods: Estimated nucleated cell counts came from reference gene primer amplification. Clones were read by immunoSEQ multiplex PCR, and TCRdb kept only the in-frame ones, dropping some. V and J calls and clone size are given by that table; D and trimming were obtained from the DNA. The table has 310,000 or so clones, more than 75% seen once. The germline gives CDR1 ENHRY, CDR2 SYGVKD. V lost 0 bases, J lost 0 bases, and 9 bases lay in between. The CDR3 totals 15 residues. In its sample, this clone was seen once. The sequence was obtained from a woman aged 45 to 65 with active or convalescent COVID-19. This chain links TRBV10-3 with TRBJ2-7; perhaps TRBD2 as D (5 bases). The sample comprised peripheral blood. CDR3 sequence reads: CAISESWLASYEQYF. The CDR3, as DNA: TGTGCCATCAGTGAGTCCTGGCTAGCCTCCTACGAGCAGTACTTC.